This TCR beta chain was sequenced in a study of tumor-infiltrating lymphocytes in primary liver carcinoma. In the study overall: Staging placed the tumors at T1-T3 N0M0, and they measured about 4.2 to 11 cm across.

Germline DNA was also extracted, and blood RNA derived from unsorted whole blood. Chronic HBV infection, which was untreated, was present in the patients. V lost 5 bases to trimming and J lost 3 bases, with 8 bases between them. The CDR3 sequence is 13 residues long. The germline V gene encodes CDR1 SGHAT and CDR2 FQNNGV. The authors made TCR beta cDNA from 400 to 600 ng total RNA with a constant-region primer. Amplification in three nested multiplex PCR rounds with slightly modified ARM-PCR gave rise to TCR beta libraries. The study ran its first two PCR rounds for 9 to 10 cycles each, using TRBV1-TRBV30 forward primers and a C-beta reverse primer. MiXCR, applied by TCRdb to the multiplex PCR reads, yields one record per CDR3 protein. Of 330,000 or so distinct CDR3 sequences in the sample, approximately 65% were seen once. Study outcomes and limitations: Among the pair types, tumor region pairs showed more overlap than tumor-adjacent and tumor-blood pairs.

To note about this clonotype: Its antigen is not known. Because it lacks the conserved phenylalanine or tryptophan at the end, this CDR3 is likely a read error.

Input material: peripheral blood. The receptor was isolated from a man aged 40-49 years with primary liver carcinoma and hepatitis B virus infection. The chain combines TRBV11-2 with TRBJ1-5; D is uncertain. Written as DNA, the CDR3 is TGTGCCAGCAGCCCGGGTGTCAATCAGCCCCAGCATATT. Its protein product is CASSPGVNQPQHI.